Listed here are 30 T cell receptor beta chains from one sample, sequenced in a study of blood T cell repertoires in COVID-19. Data came from immunoSEQ multiplex PCR; TCRdb stores just in-frame clones and leaves some out. The profile shows approximately 97,000 clones, over 75% of them singletons. The specimen sequenced was peripheral blood. The receptor set was obtained from a human donor in a cohort sampled during active COVID-19.

This clone was seen a single time. V and J are TRBV2 and TRBJ2-3; 7 bases are shared with TRBD2. V gave up 7 bases and J gave up 2 bases; unmatched junction bases: 9. Germline V gene lookup returns CDR1 SNHLY and CDR2 FYNNEI. The CDR3 runs to 15 residues. CDR3 in amino acids: CASNWASGYTDTQYF. The CDR3 DNA reads as TGTGCCAGCAATTGGGCTAGCGGCTACACAGATACGCAGTATTTT.

The genes are TRBV5-1 and TRBJ1-1; 11 nucleotides align to TRBD1. After removal of 0 bases from V and 4 bases from J, the junction contained 8 bases not matched to a gene. This CDR3 spans 17 amino acids. Germline V gene lookup returns CDR1 SGHRS and CDR2 YFSETQ. Here the CDR3 DNA reads TGCGCCAGCAGCTTGGGGACAGGGGGCTTGGGTAGCACTGAAGCTTTCTTT. Translating it yields CASSLGTGGLGSTEAFF.

The CDR3 DNA sequence: TGTGCCAGCAGCCCACTAGCGGGGGGATGGACAGATACGCAGTATTTT. Encoded protein: CASSPLAGGWTDTQYF. This rearrangement joins TRBV5-5 to TRBJ2-3, with 12 positions matching TRBD2. From germline, CDR1 is SGHKS and CDR2 YYEKEE (reference sequence). The CDR3 has 16 residues. Unmatched junction bases numbered 6, after V lost 4 bases and J lost 3 bases.

The V gene is TRBV5-4, the J gene TRBJ2-6, with TRBD1 matching over 7 bases. CDR3 length: 18 amino acids. CDR1 is SGHNT, CDR2 YYREEE, per germline (reference sequence). V trimming: 0 bases; J trimming: 2 bases; junction bases outside the gene matches: 8. CDR3 bases: TGTGCCAGCAGCTTGGATGGCAGGGGGTTGGCTGGGGCCAACGTCCTGACTTTC. Protein product: CASSLDGRGLAGANVLTF.

This chain connects TRBV7-8 to TRBJ2-7; 8 bases map to TRBD1. J gave up 2 bases and V 1 base, and 4 bases lay outside the gene matches. The CDR3 is made up of 15 amino acids. The germline gives CDR1 SGHVS, CDR2 FQNEAQ. Here the CDR3 reads CASSLGQGNTYEQYF. The DNA for the CDR3 is TGTGCCAGCAGCTTAGGACAGGGGAATACCTACGAGCAGTACTTC.

The chain links TRBV27 to TRBJ2-3; 8 bases agree with TRBD2. Germline V gene sequence: CDR1 MNHEY, CDR2 SMNVEV (reference sequence). V lost 6 bases and J lost 12; bases outside the gene matches: 8. The CDR3 sequence is 12 residues long. The CDR3, as DNA: TGTGCCAGCAGCCAAGCTAGCGGGCCTCAGTATTTT. This codes for CASSQASGPQYF.

The chain uses TRBV24-1 and TRBJ2-7; D not resolved. CDR3 length equals 14 residues. Germline V gene lookup returns CDR1 KGHDR and CDR2 SFDVKD. The germline V and J ends were trimmed by 7 bases and 1 base, with 13 bases remaining between them. CDR3 sequence (DNA): TGTGCCACCAGGTCAAATGGCGGTTCCTACGAGCAGTACTTC. This gives the protein CATRSNGGSYEQYF.

This clone was observed many times. The J gene is TRBJ1-5, the V gene TRBV4-1, with TRBD1 identical over 7 bases. The CDR3 is 16 residues long. J was trimmed by 6 bases and V by 3 bases; bases with no gene match: 11. Germline values: CDR1 MGHRA, CDR2 YSYEKL. This CDR3 reads CASSHQRSGGTQPQHF. Here the CDR3 DNA reads TGCGCCAGCAGCCACCAGAGGTCAGGGGGTACTCAGCCCCAGCATTTT.

V gene TRBV6-5 combines with J gene TRBJ1-3; D ambiguous. Trimming took off 10 bases at V and 1 base at J, with 8 bases between the two ends. Germline V gene data show CDR1 as MNHEY and CDR2 as SVGAGI. There are 12 residues in the CDR3. CDR3 sequence reads: CATQMSGNTIYF. The CDR3 bases are TGTGCCACCCAAATGTCTGGAAACACCATATATTTT.

The V and J genes are TRBV6-8 and TRBJ1-6, with unresolved D. The CDR3 length is 10 residues. Germline CDR1 reads MNHGY; CDR2 reads SAAAGT. Deletions cut 11 bases from V and 12 bases from J, with 11 bases between. The CDR3, as DNA: TGTGCCCCAGCGAGTATACCCCTCCACTTT. This translates into CAPASIPLHF.

The rearrangement links TRBV28 to TRBJ1-1; a weak D match, TRBD1 (6 bases). CDR3 length: 14 amino acids. The germline V and J ends were trimmed by 4 bases and 3 bases, with 12 bases remaining between them. CDR1 and CDR2 from the germline V gene are MDHEN and SYDVKM. The CDR3 DNA sequence: TGTGCCAGCAGTTCTCACAGGGTCGACACTGAAGCTTTCTTT. Protein sequence: CASSSHRVDTEAFF.

The chain uses TRBV19 and TRBJ2-5; D not certain. V was cut by 3 bases and J by 1 base, with 9 bases left in between. This CDR3 contains 14 residues. Germline lookup yields CDR1 LNHDA and CDR2 SQIVND (reference sequence). The CDR3 region is CASSIHSLQETQYF. CDR3 DNA sequence: TGTGCCAGTAGTATCCACAGCCTCCAAGAGACCCAGTACTTC.

This clone was counted a few times. The chain uses TRBV6-1 and TRBJ2-1, with TRBD1 as a possible D gene (5 bases). The CDR3 consists of 14 residues. V gave up 2 bases and J gave up 5 bases, with 10 bases separating them. Germline V gene sequence: CDR1 MNHNS, CDR2 SASEGT. The CDR3: CASSERGGDNEQFF. DNA for the CDR3: TGTGCCAGCAGTGAAAGGGGTGGCGACAATGAGCAGTTCTTC.

This rearrangement joins TRBV27 to TRBJ2-1; 11 bases are shared with TRBD1. The length of the CDR3 is 16 residues. CDR1 is MNHEY and CDR2 is SMNVEV in the germline V gene (reference sequence). V lost 1 base to trimming and J lost 7 bases; unmatched junction nucleotides: 6. The CDR3: CASSLWTGGARNEQFF. CDR3 nucleotide sequence: TGTGCCAGCAGTTTATGGACAGGGGGCGCGAGGAATGAGCAGTTCTTC.

This chain uses TRBV7-2 with TRBJ1-4; D unclear. Trimming took off 5 bases at V and 8 bases at J, with 12 bases between the two ends. This CDR3 contains 13 residues. Germline V lookup: CDR1 SGHTA, CDR2 FQGNSA. This CDR3 is CASSPWMGEKLFF. CDR3 DNA: TGTGCCAGCAGCCCCTGGATGGGCGAAAAACTGTTTTTT.

The genes are TRBV12-3 or TRBV12-4 and TRBJ2-7; 9 bases line up with TRBD1. The length of the CDR3 is 13 residues. Trimming took 5 bases from V and 4 from J; bases not matched to a gene: 3. The CDR3 bases are TGTGCCAGCAGTGACAGGGGGATATACGAGCAGTACTTC. Translating it yields CASSDRGIYEQYF.

This clone was recorded only once. The chain joins TRBV12-5 to TRBJ2-7; tentatively, D is TRBD2 (6 bases). The germline gives CDR1 LGHNT, CDR2 FRNRAP. This CDR3 is built from 16 residues. Trimming removed 0 bases at V and 5 bases at J, with 17 bases between. The CDR3 DNA reads TGTGCTAGTGGTTTGGTTATGGGACTCCAAAGGCACGAGCAGTACTTC. Translating gives CASGLVMGLQRHEQYF.

The chain combines TRBV5-1 with TRBJ1-2; D is uncertain. V lost 5 bases and J 0 bases, leaving 5 bases between the germline ends. Germline loops: CDR1 SGHRS, CDR2 YFSETQ. CDR3 length: 12 residues. DNA for the CDR3: TGCGCCAGCAGAAGCACTAACTATGGCTACACCTTC. Translation: CASRSTNYGYTF. The variable domain in full, completed from reference TRBV5-1 and TRBJ1-2, reads KAGVTQTPRYLIKTRGQQVTLSCSPISGHRSVSWYQQTPGQGLQFLFEYFSETQRNKGNFPGRFSGRQFSNSRSEMNVSTLELGDSALYLCASRSTNYGYTFGSGTRLTVV.

V and J are TRBV3-1 (or the pseudogene TRBV3-2) and TRBJ2-5; possibly TRBD1 for D (5 bases). V was trimmed by 7 bases and J by 3 bases, leaving 12 bases between them. The CDR3 length is 13 residues. The germline V gene has CDR1 LGHDT and CDR2 YNNKEL (reference sequence). The CDR3 DNA reads TGTGCCAGCAAGGGGCAAACTAAAGAGACCCAGTACTTC. This codes for CASKGQTKETQYF.

J is TRBJ2-7 and V is TRBV4-1; TRBD2 is a possible D gene (6 bases). The CDR3 totals 17 residues. Looked up from germline, CDR1 is MGHRA and CDR2 is YSYEKL. V was cut by 6 bases and J by 3 bases, with 24 bases left in between. Written as DNA, the CDR3 is TGCGCCAGCAGTCTTACTCCCGGGACTCACAGAGGCTACGAGCAGTACTTC. It codes for CASSLTPGTHRGYEQYF.

The chain carries TRBV10-2 and TRBJ2-5, with 9 bases matching TRBD2. J gave up 5 bases and V 4 bases, and 5 bases lay outside the gene matches. Germline assignment: CDR1 WSHSY and CDR2 SAAADI. The CDR3 loop spans 14 amino acids. CDR3 region: CASSGTSGRETQYF. In nucleotides, the CDR3 is TGCGCCAGCAGTGGCACTAGCGGGCGGGAGACCCAGTACTTC.

J is TRBJ2-1 and V is TRBV6-5; a possible D gene is TRBD1 (6 bases). V was pared by 6 bases and J by 5 bases, with 17 bases between. The CDR3 loop spans 15 amino acids. Germline V CDR1 and CDR2: MNHEY, SVGAGI. This CDR3 is CASSHRQASDNEQFF. CDR3 DNA: TGTGCCAGCAGCCACCGACAGGCGAGCGACAATGAGCAGTTCTTC.

This clone was observed a handful of times. The rearrangement joins TRBV4-3 to TRBJ2-2; possibly TRBD1 for D (5 bases). In germline, CDR1 is LGHNA, CDR2 YSLEER. This CDR3 is built from 16 residues. The ends were cut back, 0 bases at V and 2 bases at J, with 10 bases in the middle. The chain's CDR3 is CASSQERGFNTGELFF. CDR3 nucleotide sequence: TGCGCCAGCAGCCAAGAAAGGGGCTTCAACACCGGGGAGCTGTTTTTT.

V and J are TRBV9 and TRBJ1-6, with D possibly being TRBD1 (5 bases). The length of the CDR3 is 16 residues. The V and J ends lost 0 bases and 4 bases respectively, with 11 bases between them. Per germline, CDR1 SGDLS and CDR2 YYNGEE. The CDR3 sequence: CASSVGQGGYNSPLHF. CDR3 coding DNA: TGTGCCAGCAGCGTAGGGCAGGGTGGTTATAATTCACCCCTCCACTTT.

The chain carries TRBV28 and TRBJ1-5; weak D call: TRBD1 (5 bases). V was shortened by 4 bases and J by 5 bases, with 12 bases between the two germline ends. The V gene's germline CDR1 is MDHEN and CDR2 SYDVKM. The CDR3 sequence is 14 residues long. The CDR3 loop is CASSWGSGDQPQHF. The DNA of the CDR3 is TGTGCCAGCAGTTGGGGATCGGGGGATCAGCCCCAGCATTTT.

This chain connects TRBV7-8 to TRBJ1-1; 7 positions match TRBD1. The CDR3 is 14 amino acids. Germline CDR1 is SGHVS and CDR2 is FQNEAQ. The trim removed 5 bases at V and 0 bases at J, leaving 3 bases unmatched. The CDR3 region has the DNA TGTGCCAGCAGCAGACAGGGCATGAACACTGAAGCTTTCTTT. It translates to CASSRQGMNTEAFF.

The chain is built from TRBV4-1 and TRBJ2-1, with a weak D call TRBD2 (7 bases). The CDR3 contains 16 residues. Between the trimmed V and J ends, which lost 0 bases and 10 bases, there was a span of 19 bases. CDR1 MGHRA and CDR2 YSYEKL come from the germline V gene. CDR3 coding DNA: TGCGCCAGCAGCCAAGATCCCACTCGGGGGGCACGCGAGCAGTTCTTC. Translating it yields CASSQDPTRGAREQFF.

The chain has TRBV12-3 or TRBV12-4 and TRBJ2-7, with a tentative D call TRBD2 (5 bases). This CDR3 has 12 amino acids. Trimming removed 7 bases from V and 6 bases from J, with 13 bases in between. The CDR3 loop reads CASTRGRGEQYF. DNA for the CDR3: TGTGCCAGCACCCGAGGACGGGGCGAGCAGTACTTC.

The V gene is TRBV5-1, the J gene TRBJ2-7; 9 bases agree with TRBD2. Germline V lookup: CDR1 SGHRS, CDR2 YFSETQ. The CDR3 loop spans 16 amino acids. After removal of 6 bases from V and 5 bases from J, the junction contained 15 bases not matched to a gene. The CDR3, as DNA: TGCGCCAGCACTCCGTCCGGGGGACTAGCAACCCACGAGCAGTACTTC. This translates into CASTPSGGLATHEQYF. The full variable domain, rest sourced from reference TRBV5-1 and TRBJ2-7, is KAGVTQTPRYLIKTRGQQVTLSCSPISGHRSVSWYQQTPGQGLQFLFEYFSETQRNKGNFPGRFSGRQFSNSRSEMNVSTLELGDSALYLCASTPSGGLATHEQYFGPGTRLTVT.

This clone was picked up many times. The chain is built from TRBV27 and TRBJ1-5; D may be TRBD1 (5 bases). Germline V gene sequence: CDR1 MNHEY, CDR2 SMNVEV (reference sequence). Deletions cut 2 bases from V and 1 base from J, with 15 bases between. This CDR3 contains 17 residues. Written as DNA, the CDR3 is TGTGCCAGCAGTTTAAGTGCACACAAGGGGAGCAATCAGCCCCAGCATTTT. It yields the protein CASSLSAHKGSNQPQHF.